A selection of T cell receptor beta chains follows, all from one sample in a study of regulatory T cells in long-lasting Graves disease. One entry per CDR3 protein, called by TCRdb with MiXCR from the multiplex PCR reads. In the table there are approximately 350,000 distinct CDR3 sequences, 12% of which are singletons. These sequences were also reported in another study, on T cells in Graves' hyperthyroidism and ophthalmopathy.

The sample was peripheral blood mononuclear cells (PBMCs), taken at new diagnosis, from a patient treated with antithyroid drugs. Receptor source: a woman between 18 and 30 years old with Graves disease. Both conserved end residues are part of each CDR3. D genes are given only for firm matches. Clone size is stated in some rows and not others, as once, few, many or a class when expanded.

few TRBJ1-1 TRBD1 TRBV6-1 CASSSDRADTEAFF TGTGCCAGCTCTTCGGACAGGGCGGACACTGAAGCTTTCTTT
few TRBJ2-7 TRBD2 TRBV4-1 CASSQEQRESAYEQYF TGCGCCAGCAGCCAAGAACAGCGGGAGAGCGCCTACGAGCAGTACTTC
many TRBJ2-1 TRBD2 TRBV7-2 CASSSRGLAAANEQFF TGTGCCAGCAGCTCCCGGGGACTAGCGGCGGCCAATGAGCAGTTCTTC
many TRBJ2-5 - TRBV11-3 CASSLGVSRQETQYF TGTGCCAGCAGCTTAGGGGTCAGCCGTCAAGAGACCCAGTACTTC
many TRBJ1-1 - TRBV20-1 CSAQVGFWASTEAFF TGCAGTGCTCAAGTGGGGTTTTGGGCGTCCACTGAAGCTTTCTTT
many TRBJ1-5 - TRBV12-3/TRBV12-4 CASSITGTGQPQHF TGTGCCAGCAGTATAACAGGGACGGGTCAGCCCCAGCATTTT
few TRBJ2-5 TRBD2 TRBV6-2/TRBV6-3 CASSHGVGRGGLETQYF TGTGCCAGCAGTCACGGAGTGGGGCGGGGGGGCCTAGAGACCCAGTACTTC
many TRBJ2-7 TRBD1 TRBV29-1 CSIWTGNVYEQYF TGCAGCATCTGGACAGGGAACGTCTACGAGCAGTACTTC
many TRBJ2-5 TRBD1 TRBV9 CASSPRTGPFRRETQYF TGTGCCAGCAGCCCTCGGACAGGGCCCTTTAGGAGAGAGACCCAGTACTTC
many TRBJ2-7 TRBD2 TRBV9 CASSGSSGAEQYF TGTGCCAGCAGCGGATCTAGCGGAGCCGAGCAGTACTTC
- TRBJ1-1 - TRBV19 CASTRRPTDMNTEAFF TGTGCCAGTACCCGGCGGCCAACTGATATGAACACTGAAGCTTTCTTT
many TRBJ2-3 - TRBV29-1 CSAILLPDTQYF TGCAGCGCCATACTATTGCCAGATACGCAGTATTTT
many TRBJ1-1 - TRBV20-1 CSARDRRDTEAFF TGCAGTGCTAGAGATCGAAGGGACACTGAAGCTTTCTTT
many TRBJ2-7 TRBD2 TRBV6-1 CASRLSGGPSYEQYF TGTGCCAGCAGGCTATCGGGAGGCCCCTCCTACGAGCAGTACTTC
- TRBJ2-7 TRBD2 TRBV11-1 CASSLGLASEQYF TGTGCCAGCAGCTTAGGACTAGCGTCCGAGCAGTACTTC
many TRBJ1-1 - TRBV3-1 CASSQDEGAEAFF TGTGCCAGCAGCCAAGATGAGGGGGCTGAAGCTTTCTTT
- TRBJ2-6 - TRBV12-3/TRBV12-4 CASTRTASDGANVLTF TGTGCCAGCACCCGGACTGCTTCAGATGGGGCCAACGTCCTGACTTTC
many TRBJ1-2 TRBD1 TRBV5-1 CASSVPGQAYGYTF TGCGCCAGCAGCGTACCGGGACAGGCGTATGGCTACACCTTC
- TRBJ2-1 TRBD2 TRBV2 CASMGGSAPYNEQFF TGTGCCAGCATGGGGGGGAGCGCTCCCTACAATGAGCAGTTCTTC
- TRBJ1-6 - TRBV19 CASTYGSHSPLHF TGTGCCAGTACCTATGGGTCTCATTCACCCCTCCACTTT
- TRBJ2-3 TRBD2 TRBV20-1 CSAPGLAGGPWETDTQYF TGCAGTGCGCCGGGACTAGCGGGAGGGCCTTGGGAGACAGATACGCAGTATTTT
many TRBJ1-5 TRBD1 TRBV2 CASSDKTGGNQPQHF TGTGCCAGCAGTGATAAGACAGGGGGCAATCAGCCCCAGCATTTT
- TRBJ2-7 TRBD1 TRBV12-5 CASGLVGRTGPDEQYF TGTGCTAGTGGTTTGGTCGGACGGACAGGGCCGGACGAGCAGTACTTC
many TRBJ1-2 TRBD1 TRBV7-8 CASSLVRVDRGINYGYTF TGTGCCAGCAGCTTAGTCCGGGTAGACAGGGGGATTAACTATGGCTACACCTTC
many TRBJ2-7 - TRBV6-2/TRBV6-3 CASSYPNPMIGAEGYEQYF TGTGCCAGCAGTTACCCAAACCCGATGATAGGAGCGGAGGGCTACGAGCAGTACTTC
- TRBJ2-5 TRBD2 TRBV6-5 CASSSTSGRAVRETQYF TGTGCCAGCAGTTCCACTAGCGGGAGGGCCGTCAGAGAGACCCAGTACTTC
few TRBJ1-4 - TRBV28 CASSPGPKKLFF TGTGCCAGCAGTCCTGGACCAAAAAAACTGTTTTTT
many TRBJ2-3 TRBD2 TRBV7-2 CASSSGTSGTTDTQYF TGTGCCAGCAGCTCTGGGACTAGCGGAACCACAGATACGCAGTATTTT
many TRBJ1-3 TRBD1 TRBV6-2/TRBV6-3 CASSWDSAVGTIYF TGTGCCAGCAGCTGGGACAGTGCTGTAGGCACCATATATTTT
many TRBJ2-3 - TRBV27 CASSLSIAATDTQYF TGTGCCAGCAGTTTATCGATCGCGGCAACAGATACGCAGTATTTT
many TRBJ2-5 - TRBV10-3 CAISESNSRETQYF TGTGCCATCAGTGAGTCGAACAGCCGGGAGACCCAGTACTTC
many TRBJ1-2 TRBD1 TRBV7-3 CASSLGTGGGYTF TGTGCCAGCAGCTTAGGGACAGGGGGCGGCTACACCTTC
many TRBJ2-7 TRBD2 TRBV7-9 CASSAARAGGPRSSYEQYF TGTGCCAGCAGCGCCGCCAGGGCGGGAGGGCCCAGGAGCTCCTACGAGCAGTACTTC
- TRBJ1-2 - TRBV19 CASRNRGYTF TGTGCCAGTAGGAACCGTGGCTACACCTTC
many TRBJ2-1 - TRBV20-1 CSAKEGTDYNEQFF TGCAGTGCCAAGGAGGGGACGGATTACAATGAGCAGTTCTTC
many TRBJ2-5 - TRBV28 CASSLSDRGPTQYF TGTGCCAGCAGTTTATCTGACAGAGGGCCGACCCAGTACTTC
- TRBJ1-4 TRBD1 TRBV7-2 CASSPGTGREKLFF TGTGCCAGCAGTCCCGGGACAGGGAGGGAAAAACTGTTTTTT
many TRBJ1-3 - TRBV10-3 CAITGTWPGSGNTIYF TGTGCCATCACCGGGACTTGGCCGGGATCTGGAAACACCATATATTTT
many TRBJ2-1 TRBD2 TRBV20-1 CSATTSGGDEQFF TGCAGTGCTACGACTAGCGGAGGGGATGAGCAGTTCTTC
many TRBJ1-2 - TRBV2 CASRASAGNNYGYTF TGTGCCAGCAGGGCTTCGGCAGGAAACAACTATGGCTACACCTTC
many TRBJ2-5 TRBD2 TRBV2 CASSGLAGGIQTQYF TGTGCCAGCAGCGGGTTAGCGGGGGGGATACAGACCCAGTACTTC
- TRBJ1-2 - TRBV20-1 CSAEGQLWDAGYTF TGCAGTGCTGAAGGACAGTTATGGGACGCAGGCTACACCTTC
- TRBJ2-5 - TRBV6-1 CASSEFGGTVGYF TGTGCCAGCAGTGAATTTGGGGGGACAGTTGGGTACTTC
many TRBJ2-3 - TRBV3-1 CASSRTLGYTDTQYF TGTGCCAGCAGCCGCACCTTGGGCTACACAGATACGCAGTATTTT
- TRBJ1-6 TRBD1 TRBV12-3/TRBV12-4 CASSLTGFVGSPLHF TGTGCCAGCAGTCTGACAGGGTTCGTTGGTTCACCCCTCCACTTT
many TRBJ2-1 TRBD2 TRBV27 CASRKGTSGRVNEQFF TGTGCCAGCAGGAAAGGGACTAGCGGGAGAGTCAATGAGCAGTTCTTC
- TRBJ2-3 TRBD2 TRBV10-3 CATASGGAELADTQYF TGTGCCACCGCTAGCGGGGGGGCCGAACTCGCAGATACGCAGTATTTT
- TRBJ1-1 - TRBV29-1 CSALIGWGKAFF TGCAGCGCCCTCATTGGGTGGGGGAAAGCTTTCTTT